This entry concerns a single TCR beta chain. No antigen is known for it. The input lacks base qualities; no much larger clone sits a single base away. Patients with autoimmune disease history or receiving systemic immunosuppression were excluded from the trial. Peripheral blood for TCR sequencing was drawn from every dose cohort at baseline, at cycle 4 day 1 and at cycle 7 day 1. Samples came from an open-label, multicenter, first-in-human phase I dose-escalation trial of ivuxolimab. Adults with locally advanced or metastatic head and neck squamous cell, hepatocellular, melanoma or renal cell carcinoma were enrolled in the trial. Before TCR sequencing, CD4+ and CD8+ T cells were separately sorted from peripheral blood. For sequencing of the TCRbeta CDR3 region, genomic DNA was extracted from the sorted cells. TCRbeta CDR3 regions were sequenced using the immunoSEQ Assay. In its TCRdb copy, this immuneACCESS table keeps in-frame sequences only and misses some clones. Where compared with another copy, unresolved V genes explain less than half of these, and the others have no known cause. Present in this sample are approximately 80,000 clones, around 94% of which were seen just once. Clones ranked in the top ten supply 8% to 10% of the sample.

The data belong to a study of OX40 agonist ivuxolimab in advanced cancers. Concerning the study at large: The costimulatory receptor OX40 (CD134) was targeted by ivuxolimab, a fully human IgG2 agonistic monoclonal antibody. Intravenous ivuxolimab was administered to patients every 2 weeks at six dose levels: 0.01, 0.1, 0.3, 1.5, 3 and 10 mg/kg. Among the roughly 54 dose-escalation patients, around 19 had hepatocellular carcinoma, approximately 15 melanoma, 9 renal cell carcinoma and 9 head and neck cancer. The dose-escalation cohort was about 86% male with a mean age of approximately 60 years, ranging from roughly 23 to 85. Patients were allowed to have had prior anti-PD-1, anti-PD-L1 or anti-CTLA-4 therapy, and around 37% of the dose-escalation patients had previously received checkpoint inhibitors. Partial responses occurred in three dose-escalation patients: two with cutaneous melanoma and one with hepatocellular carcinoma. The purpose of peripheral TCRbeta sequencing was to test whether ivuxolimab changed TCR sequence diversity and led to clonal T-cell expansion. The paper covers the monotherapy dose-escalation part of the phase I ivuxolimab trial, which included N of about 50 patients.

The germline V gene supplies CDR1 WSHSY and CDR2 SAAADI. From its cysteine to its phenylalanine, the CDR3 spans 20 amino acids. Of the read, only the CDR3 DNA is kept; its 60 bases are in frame from base 1. Here V drops 4 bases and J drops 0 bases, and the junction holds 13 bases not matched to any gene. Summary of the overall study and its limitations: In partial responders in the 0.1-3.0 mg/kg groups, normalized peripheral clonal expansion was found to be among the lowest, especially among CD8+ T cells. The antigen specificity of the peripheral T cells that underwent clonal expansion was not determined. On average, CD8+ T cells showed more expanded clones than CD4+ T cells after ivuxolimab. Low levels of normalized T-cell clonal expansion were also seen in some nonresponding patients. At doses of 0.1 to 3.0 mg/kg, clonal expansion of both CD4+ and CD8+ blood T cells was observed from baseline to week 6.

The chain uses TRBV10-2 and TRBJ1-6; 9 nucleotides in the junction match TRBD1. Material: CD4+ or CD8+ T cells sorted from blood, obtained in a trial of the OX40 agonist ivuxolimab. The source is an adult with an advanced solid tumor such as melanoma, head and neck, liver or kidney cancer. Here the CDR3 is given as CASSGRGQGGAASYNSPLHF. The nucleotide sequence is given as TGCGCCAGCAGTGGAAGGGGACAGGGAGGTGCAGCCTCCTATAATTCACCCCTCCACTTT.